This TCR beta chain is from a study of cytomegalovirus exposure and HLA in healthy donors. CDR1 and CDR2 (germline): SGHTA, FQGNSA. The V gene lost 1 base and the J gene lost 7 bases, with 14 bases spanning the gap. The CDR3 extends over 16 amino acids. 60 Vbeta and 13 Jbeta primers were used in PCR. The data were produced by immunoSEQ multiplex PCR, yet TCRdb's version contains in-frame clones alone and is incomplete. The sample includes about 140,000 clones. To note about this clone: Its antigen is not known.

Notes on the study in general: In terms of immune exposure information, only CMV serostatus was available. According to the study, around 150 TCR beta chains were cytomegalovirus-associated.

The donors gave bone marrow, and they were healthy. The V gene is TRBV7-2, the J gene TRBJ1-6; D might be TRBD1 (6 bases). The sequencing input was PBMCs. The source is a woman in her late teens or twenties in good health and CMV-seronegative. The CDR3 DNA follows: TGTGCCAGCAGCTTAGTAAGCGACAGGCGCAATTCACCCCTCCACTTT. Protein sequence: CASSLVSDRRNSPLHF. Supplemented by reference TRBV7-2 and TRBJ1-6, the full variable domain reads GAGVSQSPSNKVTEKGKDVELRCDPISGHTALYWYRQSLGQGLEFLIYFQGNSAPDKSGLPSDRFSAERTGGSVSTLTIQRTQQEDSAVYLCASSLVSDRRNSPLHFGNGTRLTVT.